This T cell receptor beta chain came from a study of shared clonotypes between healthy human individuals (dated by TCRdb to about 2020). About the study as a whole: Three men and a couple of women, aged 18 to 49 years, made up the cohort. Blood TCR repertoires of five healthy adults were deeply sequenced to estimate repertoire size and the extent of clonotype sharing between individuals. To increase sequencing depth and limit assay-specific biases, different laboratories used diverse techniques to prepare libraries and sequence TCR repertoires. Between about 0.85 and 8.9 billion PBMCs per donor were obtained by leukapheresis.

Study-level results and caveats: Based on pairwise subsampling, the degree of clonotype sharing among donors was expected to be affected by sequencing depth. Because the study included a small number of donors, the genetic and exposure-history diversity represented was limited. Sampling was limited to blood, and TCR repertoires in tissue likely differ from TCR repertoires in blood.

The donors were healthy, HIV-negative adults who had no recently reported acute infections or vaccinations. Every donor was a Caucasian adult living in Nashville, Tennessee, USA. For unsorted samples, about 90 million PBMCs were counted, and genomic DNA was extracted using the QIAamp DNA Blood Mini kit. After blood collection by leukapheresis, PBMCs were isolated using Ficoll-Histopaque density gradient centrifugation and then cryopreserved in the vapor phase of liquid nitrogen. V lost 5 bases and J lost 1 base; the stretch between them is 15 bases long. Per the germline V gene (reference sequence), LNHDA is the CDR1 and SQIVND is the CDR2. Spanning cysteine to phenylalanine, the CDR3 consists of 15 amino acids. The DNA shown is the 45-base CDR3, in frame from base 1. As regards this clone: Its specific antigen is unknown. No base quality information exists; no much larger clone differs at one position.

Using the deep immunoSEQ assay, TCR CDR3 regions were amplified from genomic DNA by multiplex PCR. Extracted genomic DNA from each cell subset was distributed evenly across all wells of several immunoSEQ 96-well plates, and each plate was treated as a replicate. Each replicate PCR for unsorted PBMC received 300 to 350 ng genomic DNA, equal to approximately 29,000 T cell genomes. Ten immunoSEQ deep assay plates were used to sequence unsorted PBMC genomic DNA. Purified libraries were quantified with a Qubit 3.0 fluorometer, sized on a Bioanalyzer 2100, and re-quantified with the KAPA Library Quantification kit. Every immunoSEQ 96-well plate was sequenced on a dedicated single-read 150-cycle Illumina NextSeq 550 flow cell. As for the original processing: The immunoSEQ output contained only junctional sequences without quality scores, so filtering could not match that applied to full-length reads. Sequences were annotated with PyIR, a Python wrapper for IgBLAST v1.9, and V/J genes and CDR3 were assigned using IMGT germline references. Any read was removed if the V/J assignment was weak (E-value above 1e-6), the CDR3 was missing, or the read contained stop codons, out-of-frame junctions, or ambiguous translated residues. V3J clonotypes were defined by identical inferred V gene, J gene, and CDR3 amino acid sequence. The percentage overlap between two repertoires was calculated by dividing the number of shared unique clonotypes by the size of the smaller repertoire. Three approaches were used to assess repertoire richness: RTK rarefaction, the Chao1 estimator, and Recon v2.1 estimates of unobserved clonotypes. TCRdb took over this immuneACCESS table, retaining in-frame rearrangements with V and J assigned. Such tables are incomplete; in checked studies, under half of the missing clones stem from an unresolved V gene, and the remainder is unexplained. V and J calls and clone size are as listed in that table; D and trimming were resolved from the DNA. The sample profile shows about 450,000 clones; about four fifths of them were found once. The top ten hold about 13% of the sample.

Sequencing was done on a sample of PBMCs. This TCR came from a middle-aged woman in good health. Some clones in this sample may be carry-over from other donors' samples. Recombination linked TRBV19 to TRBJ2-7, with a tentative D gene TRBD1 over 6 matching bases. The CDR3 region reads CASSFRDTQSYEQYF. Here is the DNA: TGTGCCAGTAGTTTTAGGGACACCCAGTCCTACGAGCAGTACTTC.